These T cell receptor beta chains were read from a single sample in a study of fetal regulatory T cell absence and autoimmunity. Profiled with immunoSEQ multiplex PCR; TCRdb holds only in-frame clones, not every one. There are roughly 95,000 clones in the sample; around 72% occur only once, and 2% lies in the top ten. Material: pancreas tissue. All receptors come from a male donor with IPEX syndrome. Each CDR3 is given with its conserved first and last residue. The D gene is left open where the match is weak. The size field is filled for only some rows; it gives once, few, many or a size class.

CDR3: CASSPTGPYGYTF
DNA: TGTGCCAGCAGTCCGACAGGCCCATATGGCTACACCTTC
D: -
length: 13
size: few
J: TRBJ1-2
V: TRBV27

CDR3: CASSSLAGEAYEQYF
DNA: TGTGCCAGCAGCTCGCTAGCGGGGGAAGCCTACGAGCAGTACTTC
D: TRBD2
length: 15
size: -
J: TRBJ2-7
V: TRBV7-9

CDR3: CASSYSTGGYEQYF
DNA: TGTGCCAGCAGTTACTCGACAGGGGGCTACGAGCAGTACTTC
D: TRBD1
length: 14
size: -
J: TRBJ2-7
V: TRBV6-6

CDR3: CASSSWTGDYGYTF
DNA: TGTGCCAGCTCATCGTGGACAGGGGACTATGGCTACACCTTC
D: TRBD1
length: 14
size: -
J: TRBJ1-2
V: TRBV18

CDR3: CASRDGSETQYF
DNA: TGTGCCAGCAGGGACGGCTCCGAGACCCAGTACTTC
D: -
length: 12
size: -
J: TRBJ2-5
V: TRBV6-1

CDR3: CASSLTGAGHPIYF
DNA: TGCGCCAGCAGCTTGACAGGGGCCGGCCACCCCATATATTTT
D: TRBD1
length: 14
size: -
J: TRBJ1-3
V: TRBV5-1

CDR3: CASSQEDRVGQPQHF
DNA: TGCGCCAGCAGCCAAGAAGACAGGGTAGGTCAGCCCCAGCATTTT
D: TRBD1
length: 15
size: -
J: TRBJ1-5
V: TRBV4-3

CDR3: CASSVGNTGELFF
DNA: TGTGCCAGCAGCGTAGGGAACACCGGGGAGCTGTTTTTT
D: -
length: 13
size: few
J: TRBJ2-2
V: TRBV9

CDR3: CASSWTSGGYNEQFF
DNA: TGTGCCAGCAGTTGGACTAGCGGGGGGTACAATGAGCAGTTCTTC
D: TRBD2
length: 15
size: -
J: TRBJ2-1
V: TRBV6-5

CDR3: CAGEEVYEQYF
DNA: TGTGCCGGGGAGGAAGTCTACGAGCAGTACTTC
D: -
length: 11
size: -
J: TRBJ2-7
V: TRBV2

CDR3: CASSEMAPWRETQETQYF
DNA: TGTGCCAGCAGTGAAATGGCTCCCTGGCGGGAGACACAAGAGACCCAGTACTTC
D: TRBD2
length: 18
size: -
J: TRBJ2-5
V: TRBV6-1

CDR3: CASSIGRAQPQHF
DNA: TGTGCCAGTAGTATAGGCAGGGCTCAGCCCCAGCATTTT
D: -
length: 13
size: -
J: TRBJ1-5
V: TRBV19

CDR3: CASSSRGRDYGYTF
DNA: TGCGCCAGCAGCAGCAGGGGGAGAGACTATGGCTACACCTTC
D: TRBD1
length: 14
size: -
J: TRBJ1-2
V: TRBV5-1

CDR3: CASSSSGISSGGSTDTQYF
DNA: TGTGCCAGCAGCTCCTCCGGTATATCCAGCGGGGGGAGCACAGATACGCAGTATTTT
D: TRBD2
length: 19
size: -
J: TRBJ2-3
V: TRBV7-9

CDR3: CATSTGTTGGAGELFF
DNA: TGTGCCACCAGCACGGGGACGACAGGGGGGGCCGGGGAGCTGTTTTTT
D: TRBD1
length: 16
size: -
J: TRBJ2-2
V: TRBV15

CDR3: CASSLPDLGGYTF
DNA: TGTGCCAGCAGCTTGCCCGATTTGGGGGGCTACACCTTC
D: -
length: 13
size: -
J: TRBJ1-2
V: TRBV5-4

CDR3: CASSPGHLETQYF
DNA: TGTGCCAGCAGTCCTGGACACTTGGAGACCCAGTACTTC
D: -
length: 13
size: -
J: TRBJ2-5
V: TRBV6-5

CDR3: CASSRDRGVNQPQHF
DNA: TGTGCCAGCAGCAGAGACAGGGGGGTCAATCAGCCCCAGCATTTT
D: TRBD1
length: 15
size: few
J: TRBJ1-5
V: TRBV6-6

CDR3: CASSQESGYEQYF
DNA: TGTGCCAGCAGCCAAGAGTCCGGGTACGAGCAGTACTTC
D: -
length: 13
size: few
J: TRBJ2-7
V: TRBV4-2

CDR3: CASSQVNRPNYEQYF
DNA: TGTGCCAGCAGCCAAGTAAATCGGCCGAACTACGAGCAGTACTTC
D: -
length: 15
size: -
J: TRBJ2-7
V: TRBV14

CDR3: CASSLGDRELYEQYF
DNA: TGCGCCAGCAGCTTGGGTGACAGGGAGCTCTACGAGCAGTACTTC
D: TRBD1
length: 15
size: few
J: TRBJ2-7
V: TRBV5-1

CDR3: CASSPRPSNYGYTF
DNA: TGTGCCAGCAGCCCCCGACCGTCCAACTATGGCTACACCTTC
D: -
length: 14
size: once
J: TRBJ1-2
V: TRBV11-2

CDR3: CASSLGPGIPEKLFF
DNA: TGTGCCAGCAGCTTAGGACCCGGAATCCCAGAAAAACTGTTTTTT
D: -
length: 15
size: once
J: TRBJ1-4
V: TRBV7-9

CDR3: CASSLGISGRGDTQYF
DNA: TGTGCCAGCAGCTTAGGTATTAGCGGGAGGGGAGATACGCAGTATTTT
D: TRBD2
length: 16
size: -
J: TRBJ2-3
V: TRBV11-2